Sequencing of this TCR beta chain was carried out in a study of blood T cell repertoires in COVID-19. Study in general: Specimens from acute and convalescent COVID-19 originated in the United States, Italy and Spain. T cells, B-cell-depleted T cells, or PBMCs provided the cDNA or gDNA that served as material.

In the source study's methods: Estimates of nucleated cell counts were drawn from the amplification of reference gene primers. Profiling relied on immunoSEQ multiplex PCR, and the TCRdb table lists in-frame clones only, not all of them. V and J calls and clone size are copied from that table; D and trimming were computed from the DNA. The sample shows approximately 330,000 clones, approximately 87% of them seen only once. Trimming left V 5 bases short and J 0 bases short, with 11 bases between. Germline V gives CDR1 SQVTM, CDR2 ANQGSEA. CDR3 length: 15 amino acids. The TCR comes from a woman between 45 and 60 years old with active or convalescent COVID-19. The chain joins TRBV29-1 to TRBJ2-6; unclear D gene. The sequenced sample was peripheral blood. The CDR3, as DNA: TGCAGCGTTTCTCAGACTTCCTCTGGGGCCAACGTCCTGACTTTC. Its protein product is CSVSQTSSGANVLTF.